These 21 T cell receptor beta chains were sequenced from one sample in a study of Ad26.COV2.S vaccination and SARS-CoV-2 variants. Clones were sequenced by immunoSEQ multiplex PCR, and TCRdb holds only the in-frame ones, with some missing. The sample gives around 450,000 clones, roughly 87% of which show up once; about 1.5% is in the top ten. As for treatment: roughly 18 received Ad26.COV2.S at low or high dose, single or two shots; about 5 received placebo; per-sample allocation not given. The samples date from day 63 after the first vaccine or placebo injection. Sequences were derived from peripheral blood, sampled in a trial of Ad26.COV2.S vaccine versus placebo. The receptors originated from a person between 18 and 60 years old who received the Ad26.COV2.S COVID-19 vaccine or a placebo.

About this clone itself: Its ends do not fully match the called genes, so a read error is possible. The chain is built from TRBV7-7 and TRBJ2-7; possibly TRBD1 for D (6 bases). This CDR3 has 15 amino acids. Germline assignment: CDR1 SSHAT and CDR2 FNYEAQ (reference sequence). CDR3 sequence reads: CASSHPAGDSYEQYF. In DNA form, the CDR3 reads TGTGCTAGCAGCCACCCGGCAGGGGATTCCTACGAGCAGTACTTC.

V is TRBV15 and J is TRBJ2-3; TRBD2 might be the D (5 bases). Germline lookup yields CDR1 LNHNV and CDR2 YYDKDF (reference sequence). The CDR3 totals 15 residues. V lost 3 bases and J 0 bases, leaving 10 bases between the germline ends. The CDR3 is CATSRPEASTDTQYF. CDR3 nucleotides: TGTGCCACCAGCAGGCCGGAGGCGAGCACAGATACGCAGTATTTT.

This clone was observed a single time. This chain joins TRBV24-1 and TRBJ2-1, with a tentative D call TRBD1 (6 bases). Trimming shortened V by 3 bases and J by 8 bases, and 10 bases separated the two germline ends. Germline V CDR1 and CDR2: KGHDR, SFDVKD. This CDR3 has 13 residues. In DNA form, the CDR3 reads TGTGCCACCAGTGATGGACAGTACGATGAGCAGTTCTTC. It is translated as CATSDGQYDEQFF.

CDR3 in amino acids: CAWSGGPLYGYTF. In nucleotides, the CDR3 is TGTGCCTGGAGTGGCGGCCCCCTCTATGGCTACACCTTC. The chain employs TRBV30 and TRBJ1-2; D unresolved. Germline lookup yields CDR1 GTSNPN and CDR2 SVGIG (reference sequence). This CDR3 has 13 amino acids. V lost 1 base to trimming and J lost 4 bases, with 10 bases between them.

The J gene is TRBJ1-3, the V gene TRBV28; D is unresolved. The CDR3 is made up of 13 amino acids. Trimming pared 6 bases from V and 6 bases from J, leaving 12 bases between. Germline CDR1 MDHEN, CDR2 SYDVKM. Here the CDR3 reads CASRGPTENTIYF. CDR3 DNA sequence: TGTGCCAGCAGGGGCCCAACCGAAAACACCATATATTTT.

This clone was seen just once. The chain joins TRBV4-3 to TRBJ2-3; D gene uncertain. Trimming removed 0 bases from V and 5 bases from J, with 6 bases in between. The CDR3 loop spans 13 amino acids. The germline V gene encodes CDR1 LGHNA and CDR2 YSLEER. The CDR3 region is CASSQDRQDTQYF. The CDR3 region has the DNA TGCGCCAGCAGCCAAGACAGGCAAGATACGCAGTATTTT.

This clone came up a few times. The chain joins TRBV2 to TRBJ2-5; 11 bases are shared with TRBD2. V was pared by 0 bases and J by 4 bases, with 13 bases of the junction left unmatched. The CDR3 spans 19 residues. The germline CDR1 and CDR2 sequences are SNHLY and FYNNEI. The CDR3 here is CASSEALLGKTSGIETQYF. The DNA of the CDR3 is TGTGCCAGCAGTGAAGCGCTTCTGGGGAAGACTAGCGGGATAGAGACCCAGTACTTC.

This clone appeared a few times. The chain links TRBV4-3 to TRBJ1-1; D is unclear. The CDR3 has 15 residues. CDR1 LGHNA and CDR2 YSLEER come from the germline V gene. The V gene lost 0 bases and the J gene lost 3 bases, with 11 bases spanning the gap. The CDR3 coding sequence is TGCGCCAGCAGCCAAGAGGCAACACTGCACACTGAAGCTTTCTTT. Translated, it gives CASSQEATLHTEAFF.

The chain links TRBV3-1 (or the pseudogene TRBV3-2) to TRBJ2-5; D may correspond to TRBD1 or TRBD2 (5 bases each). The CDR3 is 15 amino acids. The germline V gene has CDR1 LGHDT and CDR2 YNNKEL (reference sequence). Trimming removed 4 bases from V and 1 base from J, with 13 bases in between. The CDR3 sequence: CASSPVIGTQETQYF. The DNA for the CDR3 is TGTGCCAGCAGCCCCGTGATAGGGACCCAAGAGACCCAGTACTTC.

This rearrangement joins TRBV6-5 to TRBJ2-7; D is uncertain. CDR1 and CDR2 from the germline V gene are MNHEY and SVGAGI. V lost 4 bases, J lost 2 bases, and 12 bases lay in between. The CDR3 sequence is 14 residues long. The CDR3 nucleotides are TGTGCCAGCAGTTTTGTAGGGCCCCCCTACGAGCAGTACTTC. Translated, it gives CASSFVGPPYEQYF.

This clone was seen once. CDR3 bases: TGTGCCAGCAGCCGATCCGGGACAGATGGGGATACGCAGTATTTT. Translating it yields CASSRSGTDGDTQYF. The chain has TRBV14 and TRBJ2-3, with 7 positions matching TRBD1. The CDR3 has 15 residues. V lost 4 bases to trimming and J lost 6 bases; unmatched junction nucleotides: 10. Germline values: CDR1 SGHDN, CDR2 FVKESK.

This rearrangement joins TRBV6-5 to TRBJ1-1; tentatively, D is TRBD1 (6 bases). Looked up from germline, CDR1 is MNHEY and CDR2 is SVGAGI. This CDR3 region has 12 residues. Trimming pared 5 bases from V and 12 bases from J, leaving 16 bases between. The CDR3 DNA follows: TGTGCCAGCAGTACCGGACAGTCTGTACCTTTCTTT. Protein sequence: CASSTGQSVPFF.

The rearrangement uses TRBV19 and TRBJ1-5; tentatively, D is TRBD1 (5 bases). V gave up 8 bases and J gave up 0 bases, with 11 bases separating them. CDR3 length: 14 residues. Germline V gives CDR1 LNHDA, CDR2 SQIVND (reference sequence). DNA of the CDR3: TGTGCCAGTCTTCTGGGGGGTAGCAATCAGCCCCAGCATTTT. It encodes CASLLGGSNQPQHF.

The CDR3 loop is CATRDSQETQYF. The CDR3 DNA is TGTGCCACCCGGGACAGTCAAGAGACCCAGTACTTC. J is TRBJ2-5 and V is TRBV24-1, with TRBD1 matching 7 bases. This CDR3 is 12 amino acids long. The V segment lost 9 bases and the J segment 2 bases; nucleotides outside the gene matches: 2. The germline CDR1 and CDR2 sequences are KGHDR and SFDVKD.

CDR3 loop: CASSFVGPGELFF. DNA for the CDR3: TGCGCCAGCAGCTTTGTGGGGCCCGGGGAGCTGTTTTTT. V and J are TRBV5-1 and TRBJ2-2; the D gene is possibly TRBD1 (5 bases). This CDR3 is built from 13 residues. V was trimmed by 2 bases and J by 6 bases, leaving 8 bases between them. Germline V gene sequence: CDR1 SGHRS, CDR2 YFSETQ.

The CDR3 region has the DNA TGCAGTGCTAGTGTCTCGTCAGGGTACTATGGCTACACCTTC. Its translation: CSASVSSGYYGYTF. The gene calls are TRBV20-1 and TRBJ1-2; TRBD1 might be the D (5 bases). The V end lost 3 bases, the J end lost 3 bases, and 14 bases lay between the germline ends. This CDR3 contains 14 residues. Germline V lookup: CDR1 DFQATT, CDR2 SNEGSKA (reference sequence).

The chain uses TRBV9 and TRBJ2-2, with a tentative D call TRBD2 (6 bases). V lost 0 bases to trimming and J lost 7 bases, with 13 bases between them. The CDR3 is 15 amino acids. Looked up from germline, CDR1 is SGDLS and CDR2 is YYNGEE. This chain's CDR3 is CASSVVEGKGGELFF. The CDR3 DNA follows: TGTGCCAGCAGCGTAGTGGAGGGGAAAGGCGGGGAGCTGTTTTTT.

This rearrangement joins TRBV6-2 or TRBV6-3 to TRBJ2-4; unclear D gene. Trimming removed 2 bases from V and 7 bases from J, with 18 bases in between. This CDR3 has 16 residues. CDR1 and CDR2 from the germline V gene are MNHEY and SVGEGT. In DNA, the CDR3 is TGTGCCAGCAGTTACGAGTTTATTGCCCCAAGGAACATTCAGTACTTC. This codes for CASSYEFIAPRNIQYF.

The chain employs TRBV15 and TRBJ1-5, with a weak D call TRBD1 (6 bases). V lost 3 bases and J lost 3, with 24 bases in between. The germline gives CDR1 LNHNV, CDR2 YYDKDF (reference sequence). The CDR3 sequence is 19 residues long. CDR3 in amino acids: CATSSRGAGATPTNQPQHF. Written as DNA, the CDR3 is TGTGCCACCAGCAGTCGGGGAGCAGGGGCAACCCCTACCAATCAGCCCCAGCATTTT.

The chain combines TRBV2 with TRBJ1-5; possibly TRBD1 for D (6 bases). The CDR3 extends over 15 amino acids. Trimming removed 6 bases from V and 0 bases from J, with 12 bases in between. In germline, CDR1 is SNHLY, CDR2 FYNNEI. CDR3 DNA: TGTGCCAGCAGCGCAGACAGGAATAGCAATCAGCCCCAGCATTTT. Amino acids: CASSADRNSNQPQHF.

The chain is built from TRBV7-9 and TRBJ2-2; possibly TRBD1 for D (6 bases). Germline loops: CDR1 SEHNR, CDR2 FQNEAQ (reference sequence). This CDR3 spans 14 amino acids. V was pared by 2 bases and J by 6 bases, with 10 bases between. CDR3 sequence (DNA): TGTGCCAGCAGCTTAAAATGGGGGCCCGGGGAGCTGTTTTTT. This translates into CASSLKWGPGELFF.